The entry that follows covers one T cell receptor beta chain sequence. Germline V gives CDR1 SGDLS, CDR2 YYNGEE. The CDR3 runs to 17 residues. V was clipped by 0 bases and J by 4 bases; unmatched bases: 4. The sample is drawn from a study of blood T cell repertoires in COVID-19. Study at large: COVID-19 samples from acute and convalescent phases originated in the United States, Italy and Spain.

Original methodology: Amplified reference gene primers provided the basis for estimating nucleated cell counts. TCRdb keeps only in-frame clones here, not all; method: immunoSEQ multiplex PCR. V, J and clone size are taken as reported in that table, and D and trimming were inferred from the DNA itself. This table has 270,000 or so clones, roughly 85% appearing once. This clonotype originated in a woman aged 50 to 60 who had recovered from COVID-19. The chain couples TRBV9 to TRBJ2-1, with 13 positions matching TRBD2. Sequenced sample: peripheral blood. The CDR3 DNA is TGTGCCAGCAGCGTAGGCGGGACTAGCGGGACATACAATGAGCAGTTCTTC. Protein: CASSVGGTSGTYNEQFF.